Listed below are T cell receptor beta chains from one sample, sequenced in a study of T cell responses to AZD1222 COVID-19 vaccine. Profiled with immunoSEQ multiplex PCR; TCRdb holds only in-frame clones, not every one. Of some 64,000 clones in the sample, about 88% were seen once. Here the sequenced sample was peripheral blood, taken on day 0 of AZD1222 vaccination. The receptors shown here come from an adult in good health. Each CDR3 is given with its conserved first and last residue. Fields, in order: V gene, D gene, J gene, CDR3 length, clone size, CDR3 protein, CDR3 DNA. The D gene is left open where the match is weak. Not every row has a clone size; where given, it reads once, few, many or a size class.

TRBV9	TRBD2	TRBJ2-1	16	-	CASSVVPAGTHNEQFF	TGTGCCAGCAGCGTAGTCCCAGCGGGAACCCACAATGAGCAGTTCTTC
TRBV3-1/TRBV3-2	TRBD1	TRBJ1-5	15	-	CASSQVTGAREPQHF	TGTGCCAGCAGCCAAGTCACAGGGGCGAGAGAGCCCCAGCATTTT
TRBV10-2	-	TRBJ2-7	12	-	CASSTRGKEQYF	TGCGCCAGCAGTACAAGGGGGAAGGAGCAGTACTTC
TRBV7-6	TRBD2	TRBJ2-3	16	-	CASSLDRGGITDTQYF	TGTGCCAGCAGCTTAGACCGGGGGGGCATTACAGATACGCAGTATTTT
TRBV15	-	TRBJ1-1	12	medium-sized	CATSSGYTEAFF	TGTGCCACCAGCAGCGGATACACTGAAGCTTTCTTT
TRBV6-1	TRBD1	TRBJ1-2	15	-	CASSDTGQVNYGYTF	TGTGCCAGCAGTGATACGGGACAGGTTAACTATGGCTACACCTTC
TRBV12-3/TRBV12-4	-	TRBJ2-1	13	-	CASSSLQGGEQFF	TGTGCCAGCAGTTCCCTACAGGGCGGTGAGCAGTTCTTC
TRBV19	-	TRBJ1-5	15	-	CASSIDRQGNQPQHF	TGTGCCAGTAGTATAGATCGGCAGGGCAATCAGCCCCAGCATTTT
TRBV7-8	-	TRBJ1-6	19	many	CASSHPEEFPPPYNSPLHF	TGTGCCAGCAGCCACCCTGAGGAATTCCCTCCTCCATATAATTCACCCCTCCACTTT
TRBV11-3	TRBD2	TRBJ2-2	16	once	CASSSRGSQGPGELFF	TGTGCCAGCAGCTCACGCGGGAGCCAGGGCCCCGGGGAGCTGTTTTTT
TRBV9	TRBD2	TRBJ2-2	17	-	CASSVGSSGGNTGELFF	TGTGCCAGCAGCGTAGGATCTAGCGGGGGTAACACCGGGGAGCTGTTTTTT
TRBV9	-	TRBJ1-6	14	few	CASSVAGYNSPLHF	TGTGCCAGCAGCGTAGCAGGGTATAATTCACCCCTCCACTTT
TRBV20-1	-	TRBJ2-5	11	-	CSASDKETQYF	TGCAGTGCTAGCGATAAAGAGACCCAGTACTTC
TRBV5-6	TRBD2	TRBJ2-1	14	-	CASSFVGGRARQFF	TGTGCCAGCAGCTTTGTTGGCGGGAGGGCCAGGCAGTTCTTC
TRBV30	-	TRBJ1-5	13	-	CAWSKQGNQPQHF	TGTGCCTGGAGTAAACAGGGAAATCAGCCCCAGCATTTT
TRBV7-8	-	TRBJ1-2	14	-	CASSLGPGVGGYTF	TGTGCCAGCAGCTTAGGTCCGGGGGTCGGTGGCTACACCTTC
TRBV12-3/TRBV12-4	-	TRBJ1-2	11	-	CASSLQGGYTF	TGTGCCAGCAGTTTACAGGGTGGCTACACCTTC
TRBV28	-	TRBJ1-2	13	-	CASSFGQNYGYTF	TGTGCCAGCAGTTTTGGGCAGAACTATGGCTACACCTTC
TRBV28	TRBD2	TRBJ2-2	19	-	CASSFWALWAGGHTGELFF	TGTGCCAGCAGTTTTTGGGCCCTCTGGGCGGGGGGTCACACCGGGGAGCTGTTTTTT
TRBV27	-	TRBJ1-1	13	-	CASSLGQRTEAFF	TGTGCCAGCAGTCTCGGACAGCGCACTGAAGCTTTCTTT
TRBV4-1	-	TRBJ1-6	18	few	CASSQWTSEGSYNSPLHF	TGCGCCAGCAGCCAATGGACCTCGGAGGGCTCCTATAATTCACCCCTCCACTTT
TRBV6-5	-	TRBJ2-7	13	once	CASSPGDSYEQYF	TGTGCCAGCAGCCCAGGGGACTCCTACGAGCAGTACTTC
TRBV5-1	TRBD1	TRBJ1-1	15	-	CASSLIPGQIPEAFF	TGCGCCAGCAGCTTGATACCGGGACAGATCCCTGAAGCTTTCTTT
TRBV12-3/TRBV12-4	-	TRBJ1-1	13	-	CASTRGVGTEAFF	TGTGCCAGCACGAGAGGGGTGGGCACTGAAGCTTTCTTT
TRBV10-3	-	TRBJ2-7	14	-	CAITPTGLSSEQYF	TGTGCCATCACTCCCACCGGACTCAGCAGCGAGCAGTACTTC
TRBV30	TRBD1	TRBJ1-5	13	-	CACQGDSNQPQHF	TGTGCCTGTCAGGGGGATAGCAATCAGCCCCAGCATTTT
TRBV24-1	TRBD1	TRBJ2-2	12	-	CATAGGTGELFF	TGTGCCACCGCAGGGGGAACCGGGGAGCTGTTTTTT
TRBV7-2	TRBD1	TRBJ2-3	16	once	CASSLGPGQGQDTQYF	TGTGCCAGCAGCTTAGGGCCGGGACAGGGACAAGATACGCAGTATTTT
TRBV4-1	-	TRBJ2-7	15	-	CASSRSGQGFYEQYF	TGCGCCAGCAGCCGGTCCGGGCAGGGATTTTACGAGCAGTACTTC
TRBV19	-	TRBJ1-1	13	few	CATYRGGSGEAFF	TGTGCCACCTACCGCGGGGGATCGGGTGAAGCTTTCTTT
TRBV28	-	TRBJ2-2	13	-	CASSVKDSGELFF	TGTGCCAGCAGCGTCAAGGACTCCGGGGAGCTGTTTTTT
TRBV4-2	-	TRBJ2-7	13	-	CASSRSLTYEQYF	TGTGCCAGCAGCCGAAGCCTAACCTACGAGCAGTACTTC
TRBV7-3	-	TRBJ2-5	13	-	CASSRGLKETQYF	TGTGCCAGCAGCCGGGGGTTGAAAGAGACCCAGTACTTC
TRBV7-2	-	TRBJ1-2	15	-	CASSSDGGPGYGYTF	TGTGCCAGCAGCTCGGATGGAGGCCCGGGCTATGGCTACACCTTC
TRBV5-5	-	TRBJ2-7	15	-	CASSLAPSRDYEQYF	TGTGCCAGCAGCTTGGCCCCCAGCCGAGACTACGAGCAGTACTTC
TRBV11-3	-	TRBJ2-7	12	-	CASVGGNYEQYF	TGTGCCAGCGTCGGGGGCAACTACGAGCAGTACTTC
TRBV6-5	-	TRBJ2-7	14	-	CASRPGHGTYEQYF	TGTGCCAGCAGACCGGGACACGGAACCTACGAGCAGTACTTC
TRBV13	-	TRBJ2-1	14	-	CASSPSQPYNEQFF	TGTGCCAGCAGCCCATCCCAGCCCTACAATGAGCAGTTCTTC
TRBV2	TRBD2	TRBJ2-6	15	-	CASRKIAGGANVLTF	TGTGCCAGCAGGAAAATAGCGGGTGGGGCCAACGTCCTGACTTTC
TRBV6-2/TRBV6-3	TRBD2	TRBJ2-1	16	-	CASSYSLGLAGNEQFF	TGTGCCAGCAGTTACTCGTTAGGACTAGCGGGCAATGAGCAGTTCTTC
TRBV6-1	TRBD1	TRBJ1-6	17	-	CASSVLTGESRRSPLHF	TGTGCCAGCAGTGTACTAACAGGGGAGTCTCGTAGATCACCCCTCCACTTT
TRBV5-4	-	TRBJ1-5	13	-	CASSLGLNQPQHF	TGTGCCAGCAGCCTCGGGCTCAATCAGCCCCAGCATTTT
TRBV19	TRBD1	TRBJ1-5	17	-	CASSIRGTGTGNQPQHF	TGTGCCAGTAGTATAAGAGGGACAGGGACGGGCAATCAGCCCCAGCATTTT